Listed below are T cell receptor beta chains from one sample, sequenced in a study of T cells after posttransplantation cyclophosphamide. Sequencing used immunoSEQ multiplex PCR; TCRdb keeps in-frame clones, though not all of them. The sample gives roughly 7,500 clones, none seen only once, and the top ten clones hold about 5.5%. The sample consisted of PBMCs, taken after allogeneic stem cell transplant with posttransplant cyclophosphamide. The receptors come from a young adult male patient who received an allogeneic stem cell transplant from an unrelated donor, was CMV-positive, and had acute and chronic GVHD. Some T cells may be supplied by the graft donor. Both conserved end residues are part of each CDR3. The D gene is left open where the match is weak. Sizes are listed as once, few, many, or a class for an expanded clone.

size	J	V	D	DNA	CDR3
many	TRBJ2-5	TRBV13	.	TGTGCCAGCAGCTTAGGCTTGGGCCTCCAGGAGACCCAGTACTTC	CASSLGLGLQETQYF
many	TRBJ2-5	TRBV6-5	.	TGTGCCAGCAGTTTTCCTAAAGAGACCCAGTACTTC	CASSFPKETQYF
medium-sized	TRBJ1-5	TRBV6-5	TRBD1	TGTGCCAGCAGTCAAGGACAGGGGTCTCAGCCCCAGCATTTT	CASSQGQGSQPQHF
many	TRBJ1-1	TRBV11-2	TRBD1	TGTGCCAGCAGCTTACTATCGGGACAGGAAGCTTTCTTT	CASSLLSGQEAFF
many	TRBJ1-2	TRBV7-9	.	TGTGCCAGCAAAACCCAGGACTCCTATGGCTACACCTTC	CASKTQDSYGYTF
many	TRBJ1-2	TRBV7-2	.	TGTGCCAGCAGCTTAGACTTGGCGGGGGATGGCTACACCTTC	CASSLDLAGDGYTF
medium-sized	TRBJ2-1	TRBV5-1	TRBD1	TGCGCCAGCAGCTCCTCCGGGACAGGGACTAATGAGCAGTTCTTC	CASSSSGTGTNEQFF
many	TRBJ2-1	TRBV12-5	TRBD2	TGTGCTAGTGGTTTGGAGACTAGCGGGGACGATAGCTCCTACAATGAGCAGTTCTTC	CASGLETSGDDSSYNEQFF
many	TRBJ2-3	TRBV7-2	.	TGTGCCAGCAGCTCGGTCCTAAGCACAGATACGCAGTATTTT	CASSSVLSTDTQYF
many	TRBJ2-1	TRBV5-6	TRBD1	TGTGCCAGCAGCAGGAGGACAGGGGTGGGGAATGAGCAGTTCTTC	CASSRRTGVGNEQFF
few	TRBJ2-1	TRBV9	TRBD2	TGTGCCAGCAGCGTAGAGGTTGCGGGGGACTATGGGAATGAGCAGTTCTTC	CASSVEVAGDYGNEQFF
medium-sized	TRBJ2-7	TRBV6-1	TRBD1	TGTGCCAGCAGTGAAGCGCTTCTGGGTTTTTCTTTGACAGGGGTGGTCTACGAGCAGTACTTC	CASSEALLGFSLTGVVYEQYF
many	TRBJ1-1	TRBV11-1	.	TGTGCCAGCAGACCGGACACGGCCACTGAAGCTTTCTTT	CASRPDTATEAFF
many	TRBJ2-6	TRBV5-1	TRBD1	TGCGCCAGCAGCTTGGGACAGGGGGTCAGTATGGGGGCCAACGTCCTGACTTTC	CASSLGQGVSMGANVLTF
many	TRBJ2-7	TRBV4-2	.	TGTGCCAGCAGCCAAGTAGCGTCCGAGCAGTACTTC	CASSQVASEQYF
many	TRBJ2-5	TRBV15	TRBD2	TGTGCCACCAGCAGAGCTAGCGGGGAAGAGACCCAGTACTTC	CATSRASGEETQYF
many	TRBJ2-3	TRBV18	TRBD1	TGTGCCAGCGCCGGACAGGGCCTTAGAGGAGATACGCAGTATTTT	CASAGQGLRGDTQYF
medium-sized	TRBJ1-4	TRBV19	TRBD1	TGTGCCAGTAGCGCCAGGACGGGACAGGCTGAAAAACTGTTTTTT	CASSARTGQAEKLFF
many	TRBJ1-5	TRBV5-1	TRBD1	TGCGCCAGCAGGATAGGGACAGGGGGTTTCGATCAGCCCCAGCATTTT	CASRIGTGGFDQPQHF
many	TRBJ2-3	TRBV5-1	.	TGCGCCAGCAGCTTGGGGCAGGGGAAAGATACGCAGTATTTT	CASSLGQGKDTQYF
many	TRBJ1-1	TRBV5-1	TRBD1	TGCGCCAGCGGGACAGTGAACACTGAAGCTTTCTTT	CASGTVNTEAFF
many	TRBJ1-5	TRBV2	TRBD1	TGTGCCACCCCCGTACAGGGGGCCCGGGCTAATCAGCCCCAGCATTTT	CATPVQGARANQPQHF
many	TRBJ2-2	TRBV9	.	TGTGCCAGCAGCGTAGAACTAGCGAACACCGGGGAGCTGTTTTTT	CASSVELANTGELFF
many	TRBJ1-6	TRBV2	.	TGTGCCAGCCGGACAAGCCCAGATAAAAGCTCACCCCTCCACTTT	CASRTSPDKSSPLHF
many	TRBJ2-1	TRBV5-6	.	TGTGCCAGCAAGGAGACCTTTTACAATGAGCAGTTCTTC	CASKETFYNEQFF
many	TRBJ1-1	TRBV6-6	.	TGTGCCAGCAGTCCCTCGTCGCCCGGGGAGACTGAAGCTTTCTTT	CASSPSSPGETEAFF
many	TRBJ2-2	TRBV7-9	TRBD1	TGTGCCAGCAGCTCCGGGACAGGGGGCCCTACCGGGGAGCTGTTTTTT	CASSSGTGGPTGELFF
many	TRBJ1-2	TRBV5-6	.	TGTGCCAGCAGCTTAGAGCCGGGGGGCTACACCTTC	CASSLEPGGYTF
medium-sized	TRBJ2-3	TRBV11-2	.	TGTGCCAGCAGCTCTCGGACTAAAGATACGCAGTATTTT	CASSSRTKDTQYF
many	TRBJ1-5	TRBV28	TRBD1	TGTGCCAGCAGTTCACAGGGGCGTAGCAATCAGCCCCAGCATTTT	CASSSQGRSNQPQHF
many	TRBJ1-4	TRBV10-3	TRBD1	TGTGCCATCAGTGAGTGGGGACAGGAACTGTTTTTT	CAISEWGQELFF
many	TRBJ1-5	TRBV27	.	TGTGCCAGCAGTAGCGGCGGGGGGGGCAATCAGCCCCAGCATTTT	CASSSGGGGNQPQHF
many	TRBJ1-5	TRBV11-2	TRBD1	TGTGCCAGCAGCTTAGAAGGGACAGACCATCAGCCCCAGCATTTT	CASSLEGTDHQPQHF
medium-sized	TRBJ2-3	TRBV7-9	.	TGTGCCAGCACCCTTAAGGTCCGGGACACAGATACGCAGTATTTT	CASTLKVRDTDTQYF
many	TRBJ2-3	TRBV6-6	.	TGTGCCAGCAGTTACCCGTCGGATACGCAGTATTTT	CASSYPSDTQYF
many	TRBJ2-5	TRBV12-5	TRBD1	TGTGCTAGTGGTTTGGTCCTCGGGACAGGCCAAGAGACCCAGTACTTC	CASGLVLGTGQETQYF
few	TRBJ2-1	TRBV7-9	.	TGTGCCAGCAGCGACTCGAGACTGCCCTCCTACAATGAGCAGTTCTTC	CASSDSRLPSYNEQFF
many	TRBJ1-1	TRBV7-2	.	TGTGCCAGCAGCTTACCAGGGGACGGTAAAGCTTTCTTT	CASSLPGDGKAFF
many	TRBJ1-5	TRBV6-1	.	TGTGCCAGCAGCCGGGGGACGATACCTGATCAGCCCCGGCATTTT	CASSRGTIPDQPRHF
many	TRBJ1-2	TRBV5-1	.	TGCGCCAGCAGCTTGGCTGGCCAGGAAGGCTATGGCTACACCTTC	CASSLAGQEGYGYTF